This T cell receptor beta chain originates from a study of cytomegalovirus exposure and HLA in healthy donors. Profiling relied on immunoSEQ multiplex PCR, and the TCRdb table lists in-frame clones only, not all of them. The repertoire includes under 140,000 clones, around 90% of them detected once, and approximately 1.9% sits in the top ten. The V end lost 6 bases, the J end lost 6 bases, and 8 bases lay between the germline ends. The CDR3 sequence is 10 residues long. Germline CDR1 and CDR2: DFQATT and SNEGSKA (reference sequence). The sequence came from a woman younger than 35 in good health and CMV-seronegative. The chain combines TRBV20-1 with TRBJ1-2; maybe TRBD1 (6 bases). Sequencing was done on a sample of PBMCs. CDR3 amino acids: CSAYRDGYTF. In DNA form, the CDR3 reads TGCAGTGCCTACAGGGATGGCTACACCTTC.